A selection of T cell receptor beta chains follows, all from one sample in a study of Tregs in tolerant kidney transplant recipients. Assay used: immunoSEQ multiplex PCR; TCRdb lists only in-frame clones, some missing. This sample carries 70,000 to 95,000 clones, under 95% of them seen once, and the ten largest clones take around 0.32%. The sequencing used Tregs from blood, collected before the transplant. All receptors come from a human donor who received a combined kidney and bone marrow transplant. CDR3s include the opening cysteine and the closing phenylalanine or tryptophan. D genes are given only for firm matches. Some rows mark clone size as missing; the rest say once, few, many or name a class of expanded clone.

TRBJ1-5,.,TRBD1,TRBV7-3,CASSLTGTGAFYSNQPQHF,TGTGCCAGCAGTCTCACCGGGACAGGGGCTTTCTATAGCAATCAGCCCCAGCATTTT
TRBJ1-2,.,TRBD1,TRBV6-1,CASRPADRGRGGYTF,TGTGCCAGCAGGCCCGCTGACAGGGGTCGAGGAGGCTACACCTTC
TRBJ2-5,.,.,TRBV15,CATSRDRGQETQYF,TGTGCCACCAGCAGAGATAGGGGGCAAGAGACCCAGTACTTC
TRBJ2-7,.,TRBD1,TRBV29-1,CSASDRGYEQYF,TGCAGCGCGAGCGACAGGGGTTACGAGCAGTACTTC
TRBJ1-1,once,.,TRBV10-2,CASSENTGRTEAFF,TGCGCCAGCAGTGAGAACACAGGGAGGACTGAAGCTTTCTTT
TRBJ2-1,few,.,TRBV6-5,CASSYDKYNEQFF,TGTGCCAGCAGTTACGACAAATACAATGAGCAGTTCTTC
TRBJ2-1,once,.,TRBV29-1,CSEVQGGFSYNEQFF,TGCAGCGAGGTCCAGGGGGGGTTCTCCTACAATGAGCAGTTCTTC
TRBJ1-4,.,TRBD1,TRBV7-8,CASSAAGTGSEKLFF,TGTGCCAGCAGCGCCGCCGGGACAGGGAGTGAAAAACTGTTTTTT
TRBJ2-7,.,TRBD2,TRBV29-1,CSVEVLLLAGTEQYF,TGCAGCGTTGAAGTATTACTGCTAGCGGGGACCGAGCAGTACTTC
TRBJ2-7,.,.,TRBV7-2,CASSLSPLGGAHEQYF,TGTGCCAGCAGCTTATCCCCCCTAGGTGGGGCCCACGAGCAGTACTTC
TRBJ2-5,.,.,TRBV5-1,CASSLADYQETQYF,TGCGCCAGCAGCTTGGCCGACTACCAAGAGACCCAGTACTTC
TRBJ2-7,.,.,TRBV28,CASSMTNYEQYF,TGTGCCAGCAGTATGACAAACTACGAGCAGTACTTC
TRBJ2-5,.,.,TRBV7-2,CASSLNDGTETQYF,TGTGCCAGCAGCTTAAACGACGGTACAGAGACCCAGTACTTC
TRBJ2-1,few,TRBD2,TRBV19,CASAERLAGGLRLFGEQFF,TGTGCCAGTGCCGAGAGGCTAGCGGGAGGGTTGAGGCTATTCGGTGAGCAGTTCTTC
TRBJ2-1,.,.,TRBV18,CASSPPQKGNEQFF,TGTGCCAGCTCACCACCGCAAAAGGGGAATGAGCAGTTCTTC
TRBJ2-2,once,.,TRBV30,CAWSERTGFTGELFF,TGTGCCTGGAGTGAAAGGACGGGGTTCACCGGGGAGCTGTTTTTT
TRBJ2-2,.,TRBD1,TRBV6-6,CASKPGGEYTGELFF,TGTGCCAGCAAACCAGGGGGCGAGTACACCGGGGAGCTGTTTTTT
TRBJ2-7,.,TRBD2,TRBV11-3,CASSSGAGATYEQYF,TGTGCCAGCAGCTCCGGAGCGGGAGCGACCTACGAGCAGTACTTC
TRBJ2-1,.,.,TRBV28,CASSLRDATYNEQFF,TGTGCCAGCAGTTTACGGGATGCAACCTACAATGAGCAGTTCTTC
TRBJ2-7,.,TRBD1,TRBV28,CASSLLNTGDEQYF,TGTGCCAGCAGTTTACTGAACACAGGGGATGAGCAGTACTTC
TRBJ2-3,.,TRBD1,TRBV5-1,CASSLGQGGYTDTQYF,TGCGCCAGCAGCTTAGGACAGGGTGGCTACACAGATACGCAGTATTTT
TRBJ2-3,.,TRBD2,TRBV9,CASSVGVSSGGTDTQYF,TGTGCCAGCAGCGTAGGTGTGAGTAGCGGGGGCACAGATACGCAGTATTTT
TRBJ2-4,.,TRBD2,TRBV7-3,CASSLSGRGLAGAKNIQYF,TGTGCCAGCAGCTTATCGGGGCGCGGACTAGCGGGAGCCAAAAACATTCAGTACTTC
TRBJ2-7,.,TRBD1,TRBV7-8,CASSLLLTADRVPYEQYF,TGTGCCAGCAGCCTACTCCTTACGGCGGACAGGGTTCCCTACGAGCAGTACTTC
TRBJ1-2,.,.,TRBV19,CASTPTGIYYGYTF,TGTGCCAGTACCCCTACAGGGATCTACTATGGCTACACCTTC
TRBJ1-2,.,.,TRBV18,CASSPPSWVSGYTF,TGTGCCAGCTCACCACCATCCTGGGTGAGTGGCTACACCTTC
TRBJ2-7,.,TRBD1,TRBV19,CASSLFRDRAYEQYF,TGTGCCAGTAGTCTCTTCCGGGACAGAGCCTACGAGCAGTACTTC
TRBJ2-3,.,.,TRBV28,CASSIGSWGTDTQYF,TGTGCCAGCAGTATAGGGTCTTGGGGTACAGATACGCAGTATTTT
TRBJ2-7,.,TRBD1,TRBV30,CASTGGGTGGYEQYF,TGTGCCTCTACAGGGGGTGGGACAGGCGGCTACGAGCAGTACTTC
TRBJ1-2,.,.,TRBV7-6,CASSLDNYGYTF,TGTGCCAGCAGCTTGGATAACTATGGCTACACCTTC
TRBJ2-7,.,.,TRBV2,CASMDSYEQYF,TGTGCCAGCATGGACTCCTACGAGCAGTACTTC
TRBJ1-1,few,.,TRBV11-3,CASSFQGMNTEAFF,TGTGCCAGCAGCTTCCAGGGGATGAACACTGAAGCTTTCTTT
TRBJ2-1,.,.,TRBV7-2,CASSLARASYNEQFF,TGTGCCAGCAGCTTAGCTAGGGCATCCTACAATGAGCAGTTCTTC
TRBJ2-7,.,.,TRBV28,CASSRLSGGSYEQYF,TGTGCCAGCAGCCGTCTTTCTGGGGGGTCCTACGAGCAGTACTTC
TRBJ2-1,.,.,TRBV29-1,CSVETTRSPYNEQFF,TGCAGCGTTGAAACGACTAGGTCCCCCTACAATGAGCAGTTCTTC
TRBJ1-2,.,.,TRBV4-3,CASSQEGGAALYGYTF,TGCGCCAGCAGCCAAGAGGGGGGGGCCGCCCTCTATGGCTACACCTTC
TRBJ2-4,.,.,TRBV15,CATSRDKTVLAKNIQYF,TGTGCCACCAGCAGAGATAAGACAGTACTAGCCAAAAACATTCAGTACTTC
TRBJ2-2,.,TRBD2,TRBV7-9,CASSLKSGRAAGELFF,TGTGCCAGCAGCTTAAAGAGCGGGAGGGCAGCCGGGGAGCTGTTTTTT
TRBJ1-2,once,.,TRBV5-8,CASSWDVRYGYTF,TGTGCCAGCAGCTGGGACGTCCGCTATGGCTACACCTTC
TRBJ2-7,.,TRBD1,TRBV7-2,CASSPLGGTGSYEQYF,TGTGCCAGCAGCCCCCTGGGCGGGACAGGATCCTACGAGCAGTACTTC
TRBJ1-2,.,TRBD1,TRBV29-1,CSVRDRLYGYTF,TGCAGCGTTAGGGACAGGCTCTATGGCTACACCTTC
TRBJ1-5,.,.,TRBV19,CASSIVETALGQPQHF,TGTGCCAGTAGTATAGTGGAGACGGCCTTGGGTCAGCCCCAGCATTTT
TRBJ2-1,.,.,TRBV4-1,CASSQEGGWNEQFF,TGTGCCAGCAGCCAAGAAGGGGGGTGGAATGAGCAGTTCTTC
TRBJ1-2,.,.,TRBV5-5,CASSSHNLYGYTF,TGTGCCAGCAGCTCACATAACCTCTATGGCTACACCTTC
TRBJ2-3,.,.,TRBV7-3,CASSSGPPDTQYF,TGTGCCAGCAGTTCAGGGCCGCCGGATACGCAGTATTTT
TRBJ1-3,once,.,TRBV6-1,CASSEGVYSGNTIYF,TGTGCCAGCAGTGAAGGGGTTTATTCTGGAAACACCATATATTTT
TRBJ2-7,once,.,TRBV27,CASSLRIPLYPQYF,TGTGCCAGCAGTTTAAGGATCCCCCTCTACCCACAGTACTTC
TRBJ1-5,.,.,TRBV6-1,CASSVPDPITVPRPGPQHF,TGTGCCAGCAGTGTGCCGGATCCGATCACGGTACCCCGGCCAGGGCCCCAGCATTTT
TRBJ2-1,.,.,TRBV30,CAWRGGNGGREQFF,TGTGCCTGGAGGGGGGGTAATGGGGGTCGGGAGCAGTTCTTC
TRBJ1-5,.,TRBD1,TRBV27,CASSLFLGTGALVQPQHF,TGTGCCAGCAGTCTGTTTCTAGGGACAGGGGCCTTGGTTCAGCCCCAGCATTTT
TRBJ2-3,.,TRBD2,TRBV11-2,CASSLLKLAGNTDTQYF,TGTGCCAGCAGCTTATTGAAGCTAGCGGGTAACACAGATACGCAGTATTTT
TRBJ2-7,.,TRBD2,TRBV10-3,CAAGDLGEQYF,TGTGCCGCGGGGGATTTGGGCGAGCAGTACTTC
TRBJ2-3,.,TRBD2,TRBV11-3,CASSHGTSGSGRDTQYF,TGTGCCAGCAGCCACGGGACTAGCGGGAGTGGGCGAGATACGCAGTATTTT
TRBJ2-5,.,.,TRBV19,CASSGLPGETQYF,TGTGCCAGTAGTGGACTCCCCGGGGAGACCCAGTACTTC
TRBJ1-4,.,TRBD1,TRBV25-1,CASSEHRTGGIEKLFF,TGTGCCAGCAGTGAACACCGAACAGGGGGCATTGAAAAACTGTTTTTT
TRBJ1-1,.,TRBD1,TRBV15,CATSRETGGTEAFF,TGTGCCACCAGCAGAGAGACAGGGGGCACTGAAGCTTTCTTT
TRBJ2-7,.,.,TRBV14,CASSPWSMPRGEQYF,TGTGCCAGCAGCCCATGGAGTATGCCGAGGGGCGAGCAGTACTTC
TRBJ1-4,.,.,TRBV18,CASSRTQAQAANEKLFF,TGTGCCAGCTCACGAACACAAGCCCAGGCCGCTAATGAAAAACTGTTTTTT
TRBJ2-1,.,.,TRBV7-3,CASSRDRAPGNEQFF,TGTGCCAGCAGCCGGGATCGGGCCCCGGGCAATGAGCAGTTCTTC